The clone carrying this T cell receptor beta chain came up a few times. CDR3 length: 16 amino acids. Per the germline V gene, CDR1 is SGHRS and CDR2 is YFSETQ. With 0 bases clipped from V and 6 bases from J, the junction kept 9 bases outside the gene matches. The data were obtained in a study of radiation and T cells in renal cell carcinoma. Study as a whole: Nephrectomy followed 15 Gy stereotactic body radiation by 4 weeks.

This table comes from immunoSEQ multiplex PCR, and its TCRdb copy is limited to in-frame clones, with some not included. The sample lists 150,000 to 180,000 clones, approximately 86% occurring once. Time point: blood 2 weeks post-SBRT. Described treatment: 15 Gy SBRT to primary tumor, nephrectomy 4 weeks later. The V gene is TRBV5-1, the J gene TRBJ1-2, with 9 bases aligning to TRBD1. The source is a woman aged 45-59 years with renal cell carcinoma. The specimen was blood, collected from a patient whose treatment included radiotherapy and nephrectomy. CDR3 region: CASSLARGDRVDGYTF. CDR3 coding DNA: TGCGCCAGCAGCTTGGCCCGAGGGGACAGGGTCGATGGCTACACCTTC.